Listed here is a single T cell receptor beta chain. Antigen specificity is unknown. Unique molecular identifiers were built into the TCR beta cDNA libraries. MiXCR, applied by TCRdb to the PCR reads, yields one record per CDR3 protein. The sample includes a few hundred thousand distinct CDR3 sequences, 30% to 40% of them seen just once. The data derive from a study of post-analysis software for immune sequencing data. In the study overall: Relapsing-remitting, secondary progressive and progressive-relapsing courses of multiple sclerosis were included. The study, taken as a whole, reports: There was significantly lower normalized Chao1 diversity in multiple sclerosis patients than in controls. Elevated frequency relative to controls characterized four or five TRBV segments in patients, TRBV5-6, TRBV5-1 and TRBV20-1 among them.

CDR1 is MGHRA and CDR2 is YSYEKL in the germline V gene. V lost 5 bases to trimming and J lost 12 bases; unmatched junction nucleotides: 20. The CDR3 loop spans 18 amino acids. The rearrangement joins TRBV4-1 to TRBJ2-1, with 12 bases matching TRBD1. The sample taken for sequencing was blood. The clonotype was recovered from a girl aged 2-17 years with multiple sclerosis. CDR3 region: CASSARDRGLSDAESQFF. The CDR3 DNA reads TGCGCCAGCAGCGCTCGGGACAGGGGGCTTTCGGACGCCGAATCGCAGTTCTTC.